Below, 26 T cell receptor beta chains from the same sample are listed, as sequenced in a study of T cell repertoires in cytomegalovirus infection. TCRdb re-called the reads through MiXCR, storing one row per CDR3 protein. The sample holds about 230,000 distinct CDR3 sequences, 22% seen once. Sample: CD8+ T cells from PBMCs. The receptors derive from a human donor in good health (CMV status not recorded). Some clones in this sample may be carry-over from other donors' samples.

At least ten counts were recorded for this clonotype. The chain couples TRBV7-6 to TRBJ1-1; 10 positions agree with TRBD1. This CDR3 has 17 amino acids. The V and J ends lost 5 bases and 3 bases, in that order; junction bases with no gene match: 12. Germline V CDR1 and CDR2: SGHVS, FNYEAQ. The CDR3 here is CASSVDRGRGGDTEAFF. The CDR3 region has the DNA TGTGCCAGCAGCGTTGACAGGGGGCGCGGGGGTGACACTGAAGCTTTCTTT.

A few counts support this clonotype. The gene calls are TRBV12-3 or TRBV12-4 and TRBJ1-1; D is uncertain. Trimming removed 6 bases from V and 5 bases from J, with 13 bases in between. This CDR3 has 13 amino acids. This chain's CDR3 is CASRRTLGTEAFF. In DNA form, the CDR3 reads TGTGCCAGCAGGCGTACCCTGGGTACTGAAGCTTTCTTT.

Only a few counts were recorded for this clonotype. The chain couples TRBV7-9 to TRBJ2-7; 8 positions agree with TRBD1. CDR1 and CDR2 (germline): SEHNR, FQNEAQ (reference sequence). The CDR3 runs to 15 residues. V dropped 6 bases and J dropped 7; count of bases not matched to a gene: 14. CDR3: CASRDPGQALGEQYF. The CDR3 nucleotides are TGTGCCAGCAGAGACCCGGGACAGGCACTCGGAGAGCAGTACTTC. Using reference TRBV7-9 and TRBJ2-7 for the parts outside the CDR3, the full variable domain is DTGVSQNPRHKITKRGQNVTFRCDPISEHNRLYWYRQTLGQGPEFLTYFQNEAQLEKSRLLSDRFSAERPKGSFSTLEIQRTEQGDSAMYLCASRDPGQALGEQYFGPGTRLTVT.

The J gene is TRBJ2-3, the V gene TRBV6-5; TRBD1 might be the D (6 bases). The CDR3 covers 14 residues. Looked up from germline, CDR1 is MNHEY and CDR2 is SVGAGI. Trimming left V 3 bases short and J 8 bases short, with 15 bases between. CDR3 loop: CASSYYKQGGTQYF. As DNA, the CDR3 is TGTGCCAGCAGTTATTACAAGCAAGGGGGTACGCAGTATTTT.

The chain links TRBV6-5 to TRBJ1-1; D is perhaps TRBD1 (6 bases). From germline, CDR1 is MNHEY and CDR2 SVGAGI. This CDR3 region has 16 residues. The V gene lost 2 bases and the J gene lost 0 bases, with 13 bases spanning the gap. This chain's CDR3 is CASSYGAGTLNTEAFF. CDR3 coding DNA: TGTGCCAGCAGTTACGGGGCCGGGACATTGAACACTGAAGCTTTCTTT.

This sequence joins TRBV5-1 and TRBJ1-3, with TRBD1 as a possible D gene (6 bases). V lost 4 bases, J lost 4 bases, and 18 bases lay in between. CDR1 is SGHRS and CDR2 is YFSETQ in the germline V gene. CDR3 length equals 16 residues. For the CDR3, the DNA is TGCGCCAGCAGCCCCAACTACAGGGCTGGGGGAAACACCATATATTTT. It specifies CASSPNYRAGGNTIYF.

This chain connects TRBV2 to TRBJ2-7; 7 positions match TRBD1. The germline V gene has CDR1 SNHLY and CDR2 FYNNEI. V lost 1 base and J lost 3; bases outside the gene matches: 6. The CDR3 length is 15 residues. CDR3 bases: TGTGCCAGCAGTGAAGACCTCAGGGGGATCTACGAGCAGTACTTC. Translation: CASSEDLRGIYEQYF.

This rearrangement joins TRBV6-6 to TRBJ1-4; D unclear. The CDR3 length is 16 residues. Trimming left V 6 bases short and J 4 bases short, with 18 bases between. CDR1 is MNHNY and CDR2 is SVGAGI in the germline V gene (reference sequence). The CDR3 loop is CASSSLWAGDNEKLFF. In DNA, the CDR3 is TGTGCCAGCAGCTCCTTATGGGCCGGGGATAATGAAAAACTGTTTTTT.

This clonotype was seen only a few times. CDR3 residues: CASSQAGTSPNEQFF. CDR3 bases: TGCGCCAGCAGCCAAGCCGGGACTAGCCCTAATGAGCAGTTCTTC. The chain joins TRBV4-1 to TRBJ2-1, with 9 bases lining up with TRBD2. Germline loops: CDR1 MGHRA, CDR2 YSYEKL. CDR3 length equals 15 residues. V lost 1 base and J lost 7; bases outside the gene matches: 5.

This clonotype was seen once. This rearrangement joins TRBV9 to TRBJ2-3; 9 bases align to TRBD2. The junction had 8 bases not matched to a gene; V was cut back by 4 bases and J by 2 bases. Per germline, CDR1 SGDLS and CDR2 YYNGEE. CDR3 size: 16 residues. CDR3 sequence reads: CASSSKAGGYTDTQYF. The DNA for the CDR3 is TGTGCCAGCAGCTCAAAAGCGGGGGGCTACACAGATACGCAGTATTTT.

This clonotype was seen repeatedly, ten times or more. This sequence joins TRBV28 and TRBJ1-3; D possibly corresponds to TRBD1 (6 bases). Germline CDR1 MDHEN, CDR2 SYDVKM. This CDR3 region has 18 residues. The ends were cut back, 5 bases at V and 0 bases at J, with 20 bases in the middle. CDR3 amino acids: CASSRYLTLRGSGNTIYF. In DNA form, the CDR3 reads TGTGCCAGCAGTCGATACCTTACCCTCAGGGGCTCTGGAAACACCATATATTTT.

Comment on this clonotype: A much larger clone lies a single base off, so this may be a read error. V and J are TRBV7-3 and TRBJ2-7; D unclear. V lost 2 bases to trimming and J lost 5 bases, with 13 bases between them. This CDR3 is built from 14 residues. Germline loops: CDR1 SGHTA, CDR2 FQGTGA. CDR3 sequence: CASSLADKTHEQYF. The CDR3 DNA reads as TGTGCCAGCAGCTTAGCCGACAAGACCCACGAGCAGTACTTC.

The genes are TRBV6-1 and TRBJ2-2; D is unclear. The V end lost 5 bases, the J end lost 4 bases, and 11 bases lay between the germline ends. Germline V CDR1 and CDR2: MNHNS, SASEGT. The CDR3 is 14 amino acids. The CDR3 loop is CASSPRISTGELFF. CDR3 DNA: TGTGCCAGCAGTCCAAGGATTTCCACCGGGGAGCTGTTTTTT.

In its sample, this clonotype was seen many times. The J gene is TRBJ2-3, the V gene TRBV7-7, with 8 bases identical to TRBD2. Trimming took 4 bases from V and 3 from J; bases not matched to a gene: 6. The CDR3 is 15 residues long. CDR1 is SSHAT and CDR2 is FNYEAQ in the germline V gene (reference sequence). The CDR3 region has the DNA TGTGCCAGCAGCTCGGGACTAGGAGGAACAGATACGCAGTATTTT. Its translation: CASSSGLGGTDTQYF.

This chain uses TRBV20-1 with TRBJ2-7, with D perhaps TRBD2 (5 bases). The CDR3 has 12 residues. The V end was cut by 1 base, the J end by 3 bases, with 7 bases between. The V gene's germline CDR1 is DFQATT and CDR2 SNEGSKA (reference sequence). CDR3: CSARARDYEQYF. The CDR3 bases are TGCAGTGCTAGAGCCCGGGACTACGAGCAGTACTTC.

This clonotype showed up many times. This chain joins TRBV6-1 and TRBJ1-1, with D hard to call. Trimming removed 6 bases from V and 2 bases from J, with 19 bases in between. Looked up from germline, CDR1 is MNHNS and CDR2 is SASEGT. This CDR3 has 16 residues. CDR3 DNA sequence: TGTGCCAGCAGCCTCGAGAGGTCTCGGGTCAACACTGAAGCTTTCTTT. Translation gives CASSLERSRVNTEAFF.

The J gene is TRBJ2-1, the V gene TRBV29-1; TRBD2 is a possible D gene (7 bases). The CDR3 has 13 amino acids. Germline CDR1 and CDR2: SQVTM and ANQGSEA. Trimming left V 3 bases short and J 7 bases short, with 13 bases between. CDR3 sequence (DNA): TGCAGCGTTGAGCGGGGGCGCGGTAATGAGCAGTTCTTC. Its protein is CSVERGRGNEQFF.

This clonotype occurred a few times. V and J are TRBV11-2 and TRBJ2-3; no reliable D call. The V gene's germline CDR1 is SGHAT and CDR2 FQNNGV. The CDR3 consists of 15 residues. The germline V and J ends were trimmed by 4 bases and 0 bases, with 11 bases remaining between them. CDR3 amino acids: CASSYMTPSTDTQYF. The CDR3 nucleotides are TGTGCCAGCAGCTACATGACACCAAGCACAGATACGCAGTATTTT.

Only a few counts were recorded for this clonotype. The chain joins TRBV20-1 to TRBJ2-4; no clear D. This CDR3 region has 13 residues. Between the trimmed V and J ends, which lost 2 bases and 3 bases, there was a span of 8 bases. Per the germline V gene, CDR1 is DFQATT and CDR2 is SNEGSKA (reference sequence). This CDR3 reads CSARKGNKNIQYF. Here the CDR3 DNA reads TGCAGTGCTAGAAAGGGAAACAAAAACATTCAGTACTTC.

This clonotype appeared once. This clone may be a read error of a much larger clone one base away. V is TRBV7-6 and J is TRBJ2-1, with D perhaps TRBD1 or TRBD2 (5 bases each). Germline CDR1 SGHVS, CDR2 FNYEAQ. CDR3 length equals 15 residues. Deletions cut 1 base from V and 5 bases from J, with 12 bases between. This CDR3 reads CASSLVRGNNNEQFF. DNA for the CDR3: TGTGCCAGCAGCTTAGTACGGGGCAATAACAATGAGCAGTTCTTC.

The rearrangement joins TRBV25-1 to TRBJ1-2, with D maybe TRBD1 (6 bases). Germline V gene sequence: CDR1 MGHDK, CDR2 SYGVNS. V was trimmed by 2 bases and J by 6 bases, leaving 7 bases between them. This CDR3 contains 12 residues. CDR3 in amino acids: CASSEGGDGYTF. The CDR3 bases are TGTGCCAGCAGTGAAGGGGGCGATGGCTACACCTTC.

This clonotype has a handful of counts. The chain employs TRBV7-9 and TRBJ2-1; D unclear. Germline V gene data show CDR1 as SEHNR and CDR2 as FQNEAQ (reference sequence). The V gene lost 8 bases and the J gene lost 6 bases, with 14 bases spanning the gap. The length of the CDR3 is 13 residues. CDR3 DNA: TGTGCCAGCGAGACGGTGGGCGTCAATGAGCAGTTCTTC. The encoded protein is CASETVGVNEQFF.

This sequence joins TRBV5-1 and TRBJ1-1; the D is unclear. The V and J ends lost 1 base and 6 bases respectively, with 10 bases between them. In germline, CDR1 is SGHRS, CDR2 YFSETQ. This CDR3 has 13 residues. CDR3 nucleotide sequence: TGCGCCAGCAGCTTGACAACCCCTCCTGAAGCTTTCTTT. Protein sequence: CASSLTTPPEAFF.

J is TRBJ1-1 and V is TRBV7-6, with D perhaps TRBD1 (5 bases). CDR1 and CDR2 (germline): SGHVS, FNYEAQ. This CDR3 is built from 15 residues. V lost 0 bases and J 5 bases, leaving 13 bases between the germline ends. In nucleotides, the CDR3 is TGTGCCAGCAGCTTAGCGCGGGGGGGAGAGACTGAAGCTTTCTTT. Protein: CASSLARGGETEAFF.

The chain has TRBV29-1 and TRBJ2-1, with TRBD2 identical over 11 bases. This CDR3 is 18 amino acids long. V shed 3 bases, J shed 1 base, and the junction held 11 bases outside the gene matches. In germline, CDR1 is SQVTM, CDR2 ANQGSEA. The CDR3, as DNA: TGCAGCGTTGATGGGTTAGCGGGGGGGCAAAGTTCCTACAATGAGCAGTTCTTC. Its protein is CSVDGLAGGQSSYNEQFF.

This clonotype was counted many times. V gene TRBV7-2 combines with J gene TRBJ2-2, with 8 nucleotides matching TRBD1. CDR1 is SGHTA, CDR2 FQGNSA, per germline. The J segment lost 3 bases and the V segment lost 7 bases, leaving 13 bases of the junction unmatched. CDR3 length: 17 residues. The CDR3 region has the DNA TGTGCCAGCAACCACAATACGCTCAGGGGGCACACCGGGGAGCTGTTTTTT. Protein: CASNHNTLRGHTGELFF.